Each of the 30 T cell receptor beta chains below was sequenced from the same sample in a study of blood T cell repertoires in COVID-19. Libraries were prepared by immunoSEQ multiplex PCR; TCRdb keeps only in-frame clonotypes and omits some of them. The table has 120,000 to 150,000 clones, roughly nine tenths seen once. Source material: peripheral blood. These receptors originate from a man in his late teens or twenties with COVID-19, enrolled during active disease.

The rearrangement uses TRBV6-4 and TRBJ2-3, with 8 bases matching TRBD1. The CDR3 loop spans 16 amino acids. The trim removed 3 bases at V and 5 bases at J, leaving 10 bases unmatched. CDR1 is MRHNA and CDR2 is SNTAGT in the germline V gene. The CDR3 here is CASSDRTGTDLDTQYF. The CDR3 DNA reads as TGTGCCAGCAGTGATAGGACAGGGACGGATCTAGATACGCAGTATTTT.

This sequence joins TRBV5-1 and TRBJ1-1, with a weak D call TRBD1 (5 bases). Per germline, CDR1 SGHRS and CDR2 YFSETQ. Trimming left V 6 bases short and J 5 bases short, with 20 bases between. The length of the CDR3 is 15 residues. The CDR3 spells CASTRVGPGVTEAFF. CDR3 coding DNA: TGCGCCAGCACCAGAGTAGGCCCGGGGGTAACTGAAGCTTTCTTT.

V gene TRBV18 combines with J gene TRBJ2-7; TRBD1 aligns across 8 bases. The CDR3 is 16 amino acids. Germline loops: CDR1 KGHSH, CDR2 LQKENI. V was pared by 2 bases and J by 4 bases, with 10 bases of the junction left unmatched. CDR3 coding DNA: TGTGCCAGCTCACCATACGGAGGCAGGGGGCGGTACGAGCAGTACTTC. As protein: CASSPYGGRGRYEQYF.

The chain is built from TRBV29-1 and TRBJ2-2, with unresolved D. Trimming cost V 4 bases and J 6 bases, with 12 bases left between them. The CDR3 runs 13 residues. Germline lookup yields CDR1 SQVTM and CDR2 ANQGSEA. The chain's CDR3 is CSVVGSGAGELFF. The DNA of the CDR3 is TGCAGCGTTGTCGGTAGTGGAGCCGGGGAGCTGTTTTTT.

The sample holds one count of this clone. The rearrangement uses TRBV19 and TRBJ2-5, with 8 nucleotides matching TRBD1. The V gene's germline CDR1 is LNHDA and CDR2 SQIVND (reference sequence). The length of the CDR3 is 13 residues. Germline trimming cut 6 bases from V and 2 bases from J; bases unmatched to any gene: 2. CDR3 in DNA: TGTGCCAGTAGGAGGACAGGGCAAGAGACCCAGTACTTC. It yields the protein CASRRTGQETQYF.

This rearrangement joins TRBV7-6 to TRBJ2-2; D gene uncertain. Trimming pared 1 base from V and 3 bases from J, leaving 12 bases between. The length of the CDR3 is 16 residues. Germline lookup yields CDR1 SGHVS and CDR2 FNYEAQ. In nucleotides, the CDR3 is TGTGCCAGCAGCTTAGACCCAAGCCTCCACACCGGGGAGCTGTTTTTT. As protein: CASSLDPSLHTGELFF. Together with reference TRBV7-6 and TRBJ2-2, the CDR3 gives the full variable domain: GAGVSQSPRYKVTKRGQDVALRCDPISGHVSLYWYRQALGQGPEFLTYFNYEAQQDKSGLPNDRFSAERPEGSISTLTIQRTEQRDSAMYRCASSLDPSLHTGELFFGEGSRLTVL.

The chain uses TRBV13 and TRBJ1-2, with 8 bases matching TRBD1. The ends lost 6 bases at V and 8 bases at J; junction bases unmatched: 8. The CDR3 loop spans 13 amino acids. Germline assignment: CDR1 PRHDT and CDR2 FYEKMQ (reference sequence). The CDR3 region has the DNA TGTGCCAGCAGAGGGCAGGGGGCGCGCGGCTACACCTTC. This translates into CASRGQGARGYTF.

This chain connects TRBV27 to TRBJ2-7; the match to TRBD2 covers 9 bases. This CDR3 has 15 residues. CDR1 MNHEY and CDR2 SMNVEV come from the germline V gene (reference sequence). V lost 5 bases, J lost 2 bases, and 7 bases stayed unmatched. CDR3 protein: CASSAHSGSPYEQYF. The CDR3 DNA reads TGTGCCAGCAGTGCACATAGCGGGAGCCCCTACGAGCAGTACTTC.

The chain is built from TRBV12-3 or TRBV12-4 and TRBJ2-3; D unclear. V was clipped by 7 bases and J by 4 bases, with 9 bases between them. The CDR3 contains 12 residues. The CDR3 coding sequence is TGTGCCAGCACCTCTAGGTCAGATACGCAGTATTTT. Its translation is CASTSRSDTQYF.

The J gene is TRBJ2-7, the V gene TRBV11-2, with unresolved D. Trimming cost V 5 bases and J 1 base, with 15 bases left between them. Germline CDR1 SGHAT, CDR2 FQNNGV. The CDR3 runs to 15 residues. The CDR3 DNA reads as TGTGCCAGCAGCCCCCAACGGTCTGTTTCCTACGAGCAGTACTTC. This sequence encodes CASSPQRSVSYEQYF.

The CDR3 spells CASRQVAVVAGELFF. The CDR3 DNA reads as TGTGCCAGCAGGCAGGTAGCGGTAGTCGCCGGGGAGCTGTTTTTT. The V gene is TRBV28, the J gene TRBJ2-2; tentative D call: TRBD2 (6 bases). The CDR3 runs 15 residues. Germline values: CDR1 MDHEN, CDR2 SYDVKM. Trimming cost V 6 bases and J 6 bases, with 17 bases left between them.

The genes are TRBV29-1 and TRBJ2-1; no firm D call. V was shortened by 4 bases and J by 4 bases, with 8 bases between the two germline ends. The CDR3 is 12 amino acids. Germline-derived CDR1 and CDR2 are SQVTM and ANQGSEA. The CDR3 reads CSVVRGYNEQFF. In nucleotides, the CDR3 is TGCAGCGTTGTTCGCGGATACAATGAGCAGTTCTTC.

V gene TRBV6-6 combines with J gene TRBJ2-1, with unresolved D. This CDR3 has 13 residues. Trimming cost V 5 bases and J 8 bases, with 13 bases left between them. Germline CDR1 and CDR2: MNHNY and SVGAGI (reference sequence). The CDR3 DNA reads TGTGCCAGCAGTAACCTCCTAGGCGATGAGCAGTTCTTC. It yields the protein CASSNLLGDEQFF.

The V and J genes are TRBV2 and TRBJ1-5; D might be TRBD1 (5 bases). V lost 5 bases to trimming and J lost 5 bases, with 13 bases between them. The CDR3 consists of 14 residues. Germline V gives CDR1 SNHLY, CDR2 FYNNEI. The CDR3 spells CASSPTAPYQPQHF. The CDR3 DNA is TGTGCCAGCAGTCCGACAGCCCCTTATCAGCCCCAGCATTTT.

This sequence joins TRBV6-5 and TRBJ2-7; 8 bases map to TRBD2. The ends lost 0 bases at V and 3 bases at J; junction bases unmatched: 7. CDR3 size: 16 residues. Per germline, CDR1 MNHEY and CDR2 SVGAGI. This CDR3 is CASSYSNLAGFYEQYF. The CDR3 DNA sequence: TGTGCCAGCAGTTACTCGAATCTAGCGGGCTTCTACGAGCAGTACTTC.

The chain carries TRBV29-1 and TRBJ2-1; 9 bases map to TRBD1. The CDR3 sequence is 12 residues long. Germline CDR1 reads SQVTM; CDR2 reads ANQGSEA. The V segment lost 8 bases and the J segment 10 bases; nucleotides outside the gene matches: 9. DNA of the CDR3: TGCAGCTCTCGGACAGGGGCAAAGGAGCAGTTCTTC. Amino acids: CSSRTGAKEQFF.

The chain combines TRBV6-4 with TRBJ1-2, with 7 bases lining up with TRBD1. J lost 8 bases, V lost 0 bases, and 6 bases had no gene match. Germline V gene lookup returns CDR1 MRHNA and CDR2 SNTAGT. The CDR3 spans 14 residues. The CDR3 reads CASSDSNRGGGYTF. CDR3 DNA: TGTGCCAGCAGTGACTCGAACAGGGGAGGAGGCTACACCTTC.

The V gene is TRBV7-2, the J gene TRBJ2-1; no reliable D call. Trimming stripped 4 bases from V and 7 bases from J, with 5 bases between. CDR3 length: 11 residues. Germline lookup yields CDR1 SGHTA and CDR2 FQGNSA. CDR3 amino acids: CASSWLNEQFF. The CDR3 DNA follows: TGTGCCAGCAGCTGGCTTAATGAGCAGTTCTTC.

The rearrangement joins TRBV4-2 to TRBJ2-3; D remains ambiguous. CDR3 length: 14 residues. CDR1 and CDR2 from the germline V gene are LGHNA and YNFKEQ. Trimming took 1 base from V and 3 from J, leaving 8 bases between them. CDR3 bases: TGTGCCAGCAGCCAAGGAACTGAAACAGATACGCAGTATTTT. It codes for CASSQGTETDTQYF.

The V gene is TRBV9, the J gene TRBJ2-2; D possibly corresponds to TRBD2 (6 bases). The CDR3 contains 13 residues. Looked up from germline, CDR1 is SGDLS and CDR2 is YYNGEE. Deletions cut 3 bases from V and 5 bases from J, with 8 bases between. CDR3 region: CASSDRGTGELFF. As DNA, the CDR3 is TGTGCCAGCAGCGATCGGGGGACCGGGGAGCTGTTTTTT.

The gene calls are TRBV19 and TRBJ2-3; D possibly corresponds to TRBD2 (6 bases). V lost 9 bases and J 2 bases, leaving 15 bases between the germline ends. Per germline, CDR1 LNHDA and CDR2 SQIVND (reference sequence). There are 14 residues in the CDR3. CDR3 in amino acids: CASKRRGDTDTQYF. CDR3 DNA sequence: TGTGCCAGCAAAAGGCGGGGTGACACAGATACGCAGTATTTT.

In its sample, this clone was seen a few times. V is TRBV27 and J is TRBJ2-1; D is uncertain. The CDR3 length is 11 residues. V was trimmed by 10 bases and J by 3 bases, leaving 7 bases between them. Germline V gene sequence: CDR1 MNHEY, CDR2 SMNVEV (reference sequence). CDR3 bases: TGTGCCACCGAGGTCTACAATGAGCAGTTCTTC. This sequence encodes CATEVYNEQFF.

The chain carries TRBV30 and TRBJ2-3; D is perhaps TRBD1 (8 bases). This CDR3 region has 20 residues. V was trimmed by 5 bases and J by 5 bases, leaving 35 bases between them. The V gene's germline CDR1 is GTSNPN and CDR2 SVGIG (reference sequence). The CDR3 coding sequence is TGTGCCTGGGCGGGGGCAGACAGGGGTAATCGGGAGAGGTCGTTAGATACGCAGTATTTT. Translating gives CAWAGADRGNRERSLDTQYF.

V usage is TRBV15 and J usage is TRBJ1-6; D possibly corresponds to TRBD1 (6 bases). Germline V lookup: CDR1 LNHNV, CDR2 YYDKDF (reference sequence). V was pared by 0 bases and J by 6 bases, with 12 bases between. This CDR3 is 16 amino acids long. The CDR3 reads CATSRDRGRSNSPLHF. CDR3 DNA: TGTGCCACCAGCAGAGACAGGGGAAGGAGTAATTCACCCCTCCACTTT.

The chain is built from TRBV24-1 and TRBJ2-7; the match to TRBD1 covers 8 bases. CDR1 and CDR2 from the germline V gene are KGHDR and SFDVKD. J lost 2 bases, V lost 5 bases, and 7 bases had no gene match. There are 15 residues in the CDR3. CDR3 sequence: CATSGLTGATYEQYF. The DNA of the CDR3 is TGTGCCACCAGTGGCCTGACAGGGGCAACCTACGAGCAGTACTTC.

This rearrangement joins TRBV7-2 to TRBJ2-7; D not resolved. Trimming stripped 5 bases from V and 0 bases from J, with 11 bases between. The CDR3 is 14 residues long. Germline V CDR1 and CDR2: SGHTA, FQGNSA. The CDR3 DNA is TGTGCCAGCAGCCCTGACTTAATCTCCTACGAGCAGTACTTC. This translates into CASSPDLISYEQYF.

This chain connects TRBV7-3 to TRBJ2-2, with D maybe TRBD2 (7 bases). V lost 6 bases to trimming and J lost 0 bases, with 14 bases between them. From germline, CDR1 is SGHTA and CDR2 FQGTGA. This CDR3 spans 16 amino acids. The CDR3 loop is CASSLGGGTNTGELFF. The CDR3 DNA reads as TGTGCCAGCAGTTTAGGGGGAGGGACGAACACCGGGGAGCTGTTTTTT. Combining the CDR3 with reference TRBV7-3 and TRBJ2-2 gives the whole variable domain GAGVSQTPSNKVTEKGKYVELRCDPISGHTALYWYRQSLGQGPEFLIYFQGTGAADDSGLPNDRFFAVRPEGSVSTLKIQRTERGDSAVYLCASSLGGGTNTGELFFGEGSRLTVL.

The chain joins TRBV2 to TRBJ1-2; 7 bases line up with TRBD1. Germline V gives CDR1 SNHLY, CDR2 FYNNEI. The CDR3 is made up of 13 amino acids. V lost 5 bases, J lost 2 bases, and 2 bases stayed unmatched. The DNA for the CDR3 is TGTGCCAGCAGTCAACAGGGGAACTATGGCTACACCTTC. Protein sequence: CASSQQGNYGYTF.

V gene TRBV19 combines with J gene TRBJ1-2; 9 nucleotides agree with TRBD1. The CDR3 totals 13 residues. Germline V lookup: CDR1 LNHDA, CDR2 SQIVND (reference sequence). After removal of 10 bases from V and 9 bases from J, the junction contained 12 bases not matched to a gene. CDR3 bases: TGTGCCACAGCCTTTGCGACAGGGGGAAGCTACACCTTC. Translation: CATAFATGGSYTF. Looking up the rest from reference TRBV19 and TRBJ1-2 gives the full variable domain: DGGITQSPKYLFRKEGQNVTLSCEQNLNHDAMYWYRQDPGQGLRLIYYSQIVNDFQKGDIAEGYSVSREKKESFPLTVTSAQKNPTAFYLCATAFATGGSYTFGSGTRLTVV.

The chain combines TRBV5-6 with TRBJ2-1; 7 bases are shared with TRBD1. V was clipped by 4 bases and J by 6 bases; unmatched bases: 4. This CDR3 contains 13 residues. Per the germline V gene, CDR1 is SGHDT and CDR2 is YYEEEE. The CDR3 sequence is CASSTGTANEQFF. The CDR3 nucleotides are TGTGCCAGCAGCACTGGGACAGCCAATGAGCAGTTCTTC.